The entry below describes one T cell receptor beta chain. The antigen is unknown. Patients were aged 18 to 65, had disease duration under 2 months, and had newly diagnosed hyperthyroidism. Germline V gene lookup returns CDR1 MNHEY and CDR2 SVGEGT. This CDR3 spans 15 amino acids. V lost 6 bases to trimming and J lost 4 bases, with 16 bases between them. The sample is drawn from a study of T cells in Graves' hyperthyroidism and ophthalmopathy. Findings and caveats of the study: Researchers report that a 13 V-J model separated ophthalmopathy from stable hyperthyroidism.

The source material, RNA transcripts, was used to amplify TCR beta CDR3 regions. When the TCR CDR3 underwent first-round RT-PCR, the HTBI primer set was used. TCRdb passed the multiplex PCR reads through MiXCR, listing each CDR3 protein once. The sample has under 350,000 distinct CDR3 sequences, about 20% seen once. This sequence was found in a woman aged 45-60 years with Graves' hyperthyroidism. Sequenced sample: blood. V and J are TRBV6-2 or TRBV6-3 and TRBJ2-1; D perhaps matches TRBD2 (6 bases). The CDR3 region has the DNA TGTGCCAGCAGATTAGCGGCAGTCGGTTACAATGAGCAGTTCTTC. This gives the protein CASRLAAVGYNEQFF.